Reported below is one T cell receptor (beta chain). This sample is part of a study of blood T cell repertoires in COVID-19. In the original workflow: Quantification of nucleated cells was approximated via reference gene primer amplification. Sequencing used immunoSEQ multiplex PCR; TCRdb keeps in-frame clones, though not all of them. The V and J calls and clone size are taken from that table; D and trimming were inferred from the DNA. The sample has approximately 300,000 clones, around 89% seen once; the top ten hold roughly 4.8%. This CDR3 is 15 amino acids long. In germline, CDR1 is LNHDA, CDR2 SQIVND (reference sequence). V was cut by 3 bases and J by 0 bases, with 8 bases left in between.

The chain combines TRBV19 with TRBJ1-4; D remains unclear. Sequencing was carried out using peripheral blood. The receptor was derived from a man aged 35-49 years with acute or convalescent COVID-19. DNA for the CDR3: TGTGCCAGTAGTATTGGAGGTACAACTAATGAAAAACTGTTTTTT. It translates to CASSIGGTTNEKLFF.